Following are 19 T cell receptor beta chains from one sample sequenced in a study of cytomegalovirus exposure and HLA in healthy donors. Vbeta (60) and Jbeta (13) primers were used in the PCR. Sequencing was performed with immunoSEQ multiplex PCR; in TCRdb, only in-frame clones are kept and a portion is missing. In all, the sample yields some 120,000 clones. The sequenced material came from PBMCs. All receptors come from a young man in good health and CMV-seronegative.

The chain has TRBV28 and TRBJ1-5; D is unresolved. The ends were cut back, 6 bases at V and 0 bases at J, with 15 bases in the middle. Per germline, CDR1 MDHEN and CDR2 SYDVKM. The CDR3 is 16 residues long. This CDR3 is CASSLSRGYSNQPQHF. The CDR3 DNA is TGTGCCAGCAGCCTCTCTCGGGGATATAGCAATCAGCCCCAGCATTTT.

The gene calls are TRBV7-9 and TRBJ1-3; D might be TRBD1 (5 bases). Germline V gives CDR1 SEHNR, CDR2 FQNEAQ (reference sequence). The ends were cut back, 5 bases at V and 0 bases at J, with 14 bases in the middle. The CDR3 length is 16 residues. The CDR3 coding sequence is TGTGCCAGCAGCCCTAGACAGTTAAACTCTGGAAACACCATATATTTT. The encoded protein is CASSPRQLNSGNTIYF.

The rearrangement uses TRBV6-1 and TRBJ2-3; 8 bases agree with TRBD1. Germline V gives CDR1 MNHNS, CDR2 SASEGT. CDR3 length: 15 residues. V shed 6 bases and J 5 bases; nucleotides not matched to a gene: 10. The CDR3 spells CASRRVDRAVDTQYF. Here the CDR3 DNA reads TGTGCCAGCAGGAGGGTGGACAGGGCCGTAGATACGCAGTATTTT.

The rearrangement joins TRBV7-8 to TRBJ2-5; D possibly corresponds to TRBD2 (5 bases). The CDR3 extends over 12 amino acids. Deletions cut 8 bases from V and 5 bases from J, with 12 bases between. The germline V gene has CDR1 SGHVS and CDR2 FQNEAQ. The CDR3: CASSRSGETQYF. CDR3 DNA: TGTGCCAGCTCTCGTTCGGGGGAGACCCAGTACTTC.

The V call is TRBV7-3, the J call TRBJ2-5; tentative D call: TRBD2 (6 bases). This CDR3 spans 18 amino acids. Germline CDR1 is SGHTA and CDR2 is FQGTGA. V dropped 1 base and J dropped 4 bases, with 22 bases sitting between them. The chain's CDR3 is CASSLRGSGQPRRETQYF. CDR3 in DNA: TGTGCCAGCAGCTTAAGGGGGAGCGGGCAGCCTCGAAGAGAGACCCAGTACTTC.

The chain joins TRBV27 to TRBJ2-2, with D possibly matching TRBD2 (5 bases). The V gene lost 3 bases and the J gene lost 5 bases, with 13 bases spanning the gap. This CDR3 is built from 15 residues. Germline V CDR1 and CDR2: MNHEY, SMNVEV (reference sequence). DNA for the CDR3: TGTGCCAGCAGTTTTGTCCCCTCGGGGACCGGGGAGCTGTTTTTT. This translates into CASSFVPSGTGELFF.

V usage is TRBV28 and J usage is TRBJ1-1; D is unresolved. Germline lookup yields CDR1 MDHEN and CDR2 SYDVKM. This CDR3 comprises 8 residues. V lost 6 bases and J lost 13, with 6 bases in between. The CDR3 DNA reads TGTGCCAGCAGCGAGGGTTTCTTT. Its protein product is CASSEGFF.

As DNA, the CDR3 is TGTGCCAGCTCACCTACTCTAGCCACAGGGGGCTCCACAGATACGCAGTATTTT. The encoded protein is CASSPTLATGGSTDTQYF. V is TRBV18 and J is TRBJ2-3, with 9 bases aligning to TRBD1. V trimming: 3 bases; J trimming: 2 bases; junction bases outside the gene matches: 12. CDR1 is KGHSH and CDR2 is LQKENI in the germline V gene. The CDR3 runs to 18 residues. The full variable domain, in which reference TRBV18 and TRBJ2-3 provide the parts outside the CDR3, is NAGVMQNPRHLVRRRGQEARLRCSPMKGHSHVYWYRQLPEEGLKFMVYLQKENIIDESGMPKERFSAEFPKEGPSILRIQQVVRGDSAAYFCASSPTLATGGSTDTQYFGPGTRLTVL.

The chain recombines TRBV30 with TRBJ1-1; 7 bases map to TRBD1. The CDR3 spans 16 residues. V gave up 6 bases and J gave up 5 bases; unmatched junction bases: 18. Per the germline V gene, CDR1 is GTSNPN and CDR2 is SVGIG (reference sequence). The DNA of the CDR3 is TGTGCCTGTAGACAGGGTGCTATGGGATTTTTGACTGAAGCTTTCTTT. This translates into CACRQGAMGFLTEAFF.

The genes are TRBV7-9 and TRBJ1-1; 7 bases line up with TRBD1. Germline V lookup: CDR1 SEHNR, CDR2 FQNEAQ (reference sequence). CDR3 length: 13 amino acids. V lost 3 bases and J lost 6; bases outside the gene matches: 4. As DNA, the CDR3 is TGTGCCAGCAGCTTTGACAGGGCTGCTGAAGCTTTCTTT. This codes for CASSFDRAAEAFF.

The genes are TRBV27 and TRBJ2-7; TRBD2 aligns across 9 bases. There are 14 residues in the CDR3. V dropped 2 bases and J dropped 3; count of bases not matched to a gene: 2. Germline CDR1 and CDR2: MNHEY and SMNVEV (reference sequence). The CDR3 nucleotides are TGTGCCAGCAGTTTAACAGCGGGGGGCTACGAGCAGTACTTC. Translated, it gives CASSLTAGGYEQYF.

V gene TRBV7-9 combines with J gene TRBJ2-2, with 9 bases identical to TRBD2. CDR3 length equals 15 residues. CDR1 and CDR2 from the germline V gene are SEHNR and FQNEAQ (reference sequence). V shed 5 bases, J shed 2 bases, and the junction held 3 bases outside the gene matches. CDR3 nucleotide sequence: TGTGCCAGCAGCCCGCGGGGGGGTAACACCGGGGAGCTGTTTTTT. Protein sequence: CASSPRGGNTGELFF.

This CDR3 is CAIRGGQGAETEAFF. CDR3 coding DNA: TGTGCCATCAGGGGAGGGCAGGGGGCAGAGACTGAAGCTTTCTTT. The chain is built from TRBV10-3 and TRBJ1-1; 8 nucleotides align to TRBD1. V trimming: 6 bases; J trimming: 5 bases; junction bases outside the gene matches: 11. Germline assignment: CDR1 ENHRY and CDR2 SYGVKD. This CDR3 comprises 15 residues.

The chain carries TRBV5-8 and TRBJ2-7; 8 bases line up with TRBD1. CDR1 is SGHTS, CDR2 YDEGEE, per germline. This CDR3 contains 15 residues. V was pared by 1 base and J by 5 bases, with 8 bases of the junction left unmatched. CDR3 protein: CASSLPDRGRNEQYF. The CDR3 DNA reads as TGTGCCAGCAGCTTGCCCGACAGGGGTAGGAACGAGCAGTACTTC.

The genes are TRBV6-1 and TRBJ1-2; the D gene is possibly TRBD1 (6 bases). The CDR3 spans 13 residues. Germline V lookup: CDR1 MNHNS, CDR2 SASEGT. V shed 0 bases and J shed 4 bases, with 6 bases lying between them. The CDR3 nucleotides are TGTGCCAGCAGTGAAGCAGGGGGCTATGGCTACACCTTC. Translating gives CASSEAGGYGYTF.

The chain couples TRBV27 to TRBJ2-1; 12 nucleotides match TRBD2. The V segment lost 6 bases and the J segment 7 bases; nucleotides outside the gene matches: 4. Germline V gene sequence: CDR1 MNHEY, CDR2 SMNVEV (reference sequence). The CDR3 runs 14 residues. Written as DNA, the CDR3 is TGTGCCAGCAGGTCTAGCGGGAGGGCTAATGAGCAGTTCTTC. Its protein is CASRSSGRANEQFF.

The chain links TRBV5-1 to TRBJ1-2, with D possibly being TRBD1 (6 bases). V dropped 0 bases and J dropped 8 bases, with 17 bases sitting between them. This CDR3 has 15 amino acids. Germline V gene data show CDR1 as SGHRS and CDR2 as YFSETQ. The CDR3 DNA reads TGCGCCAGCAGCTTGGAGGGGACACCCCTACGCGGCTACACCTTC. Encoded protein: CASSLEGTPLRGYTF.

The chain uses TRBV20-1 and TRBJ1-1; D is uncertain. Germline V gene lookup returns CDR1 DFQATT and CDR2 SNEGSKA (reference sequence). CDR3 length equals 11 residues. Trimming shortened V by 5 bases and J by 4 bases, and 8 bases separated the two germline ends. The CDR3 loop reads CSAYRGTEAFF. DNA for the CDR3: TGCAGTGCTTACCGGGGCACTGAAGCTTTCTTT.

The rearrangement uses TRBV5-1 and TRBJ2-5, with no clear D. CDR3 length equals 13 residues. V lost 4 bases, J lost 5 bases, and 12 bases lay in between. The V gene's germline CDR1 is SGHRS and CDR2 YFSETQ. CDR3 in DNA: TGCGCCAGCAGCGTCAGTCCCAAGGAGACCCAGTACTTC. Its protein product is CASSVSPKETQYF.